Following are 20 T cell receptor beta chains from one sample sequenced in a study of PD-L1 blockade in urothelial cancer. Described time point: pretreatment peripheral blood. TCRdb keeps only in-frame clones here, not all; method: immunoSEQ multiplex PCR. The table records tens of thousands of clones, around 88% of them present only once. The sequences come from PBMCs, collected around atezolizumab (anti-PD-L1) treatment. The origin of the receptors is a woman aged 60-75 years with urothelial cancer.

The V and J genes are TRBV10-1 and TRBJ2-3; TRBD2 matches at 9 bases. The length of the CDR3 is 16 residues. V shed 3 bases and J 1 base; nucleotides not matched to a gene: 5. Germline CDR1 reads WNHNN; CDR2 reads SYGVQD (reference sequence). For the CDR3, the DNA is TGCGCCAGCAGTGATGCGGCGGGAGGGGGCACAGATACGCAGTATTTT. Its protein product is CASSDAAGGGTDTQYF.

J is TRBJ2-2 and V is TRBV2; D uncertain. Trimming cost V 5 bases and J 5 bases, with 12 bases left between them. In germline, CDR1 is SNHLY, CDR2 FYNNEI. This CDR3 contains 14 residues. For the CDR3, the DNA is TGTGCCAGCAGTAAAGGGATCGGGACCGGGGAGCTGTTTTTT. Amino acid sequence: CASSKGIGTGELFF.

V and J are TRBV4-3 and TRBJ2-7, with a possible D match to TRBD1 (6 bases). This CDR3 contains 14 residues. The germline CDR1 and CDR2 sequences are LGHNA and YSLEER. The germline V and J ends were trimmed by 1 base and 2 bases, with 9 bases remaining between them. CDR3 in amino acids: CASSQGKGAYEQYF. The DNA for the CDR3 is TGCGCCAGCAGCCAAGGGAAGGGGGCCTACGAGCAGTACTTC.

This clone showed up just a few times. The V gene is TRBV7-9, the J gene TRBJ2-1; 7 positions agree with TRBD2. With 0 bases clipped from V and 9 bases from J, the junction kept 8 bases outside the gene matches. CDR1 is SEHNR, CDR2 FQNEAQ, per germline (reference sequence). This CDR3 spans 15 amino acids. CDR3 sequence: CASSLALMGGGEQFF. CDR3 DNA sequence: TGTGCCAGCAGCTTAGCGCTGATGGGGGGGGGTGAGCAGTTCTTC.

Only a few counts were recorded for this clone. The J gene is TRBJ2-7, the V gene TRBV7-2; 10 bases line up with TRBD1. V was clipped by 4 bases and J by 2 bases; unmatched bases: 2. The CDR3 sequence is 14 residues long. The V gene's germline CDR1 is SGHTA and CDR2 FQGNSA. The chain's CDR3 is CASSYGTGAYEQYF. As DNA, the CDR3 is TGTGCCAGCAGCTACGGGACAGGGGCCTACGAGCAGTACTTC.

The chain has TRBV7-8 and TRBJ2-2, with 10 bases matching TRBD1. The CDR3 is made up of 16 amino acids. Losses at the gene ends were 0 bases for V and 5 bases for J; bases not matched to a gene: 3. The V gene's germline CDR1 is SGHVS and CDR2 FQNEAQ. The CDR3 loop reads CASSLARDRGTGELFF. The CDR3 DNA sequence: TGTGCCAGCAGCTTAGCTAGGGACAGGGGAACCGGGGAGCTGTTTTTT.

The chain has TRBV4-2 and TRBJ2-3; tentative D call: TRBD2 (6 bases). Trimming cost V 2 bases and J 0 bases, with 12 bases left between them. This CDR3 has 16 amino acids. Germline V gene data show CDR1 as LGHNA and CDR2 as YNFKEQ. Here the CDR3 DNA reads TGTGCCAGCAGCCAAATCGCGCTAGCGAGCACAGATACGCAGTATTTT. As protein: CASSQIALASTDTQYF.

The chain carries TRBV19 and TRBJ1-4; D may be TRBD1 (5 bases). V was pared by 2 bases and J by 2 bases, with 6 bases between. Germline CDR1 and CDR2: LNHDA and SQIVND (reference sequence). The CDR3 consists of 14 residues. CDR3 residues: CASSIQGTNEKLFF. Written as DNA, the CDR3 is TGTGCCAGTAGTATACAGGGCACTAATGAAAAACTGTTTTTT.

With respect to this clone: At one of its ends the junction is not consistent with the germline gene, which may arise from a read error. This sequence joins TRBV5-5 and TRBJ2-3; tentatively, D is TRBD1 (6 bases). This CDR3 has 17 amino acids. The germline gives CDR1 SGHKS, CDR2 YYEKEE (reference sequence). The CDR3 region is CASTLAGVSSSTDTQYF. CDR3 DNA: TGTGCCAGCACCTTGGCAGGGGTCAGTTCTAGCACAGATACGCAGTATTTT.

A note on this clone: This sample includes further DNA sequences coding for the same CDR3. The chain is built from TRBV5-1 and TRBJ2-7, with 7 nucleotides matching TRBD1. The CDR3 consists of 14 residues. V lost 1 base and J lost 2; bases outside the gene matches: 3. The germline V gene encodes CDR1 SGHRS and CDR2 YFSETQ. DNA of the CDR3: TGCGCCAGCAGCTTGACGACAGGGACCTACGAGCAGTACTTC. Translating it yields CASSLTTGTYEQYF.

V gene TRBV4-2 combines with J gene TRBJ1-1; D is possibly TRBD1 (6 bases). This CDR3 has 16 amino acids. Trimming stripped 1 base from V and 0 bases from J, with 12 bases between. Germline V lookup: CDR1 LGHNA, CDR2 YNFKEQ. The CDR3 sequence is CASSQVSDRMNTEAFF. CDR3 coding DNA: TGTGCCAGCAGCCAAGTTTCGGACAGAATGAACACTGAAGCTTTCTTT.

The V call is TRBV4-3, the J call TRBJ2-6; 7 bases align to TRBD1. V shed 0 bases, J shed 0 bases, and the junction held 8 bases outside the gene matches. Germline CDR1 is LGHNA and CDR2 is YSLEER. The CDR3 sequence is 19 residues long. CDR3 sequence reads: CASSQDATGVSSGANVLTF. The CDR3, as DNA: TGCGCCAGCAGCCAAGATGCAACAGGGGTTAGCTCTGGGGCCAACGTCCTGACTTTC.

The genes are TRBV5-1 and TRBJ1-2, with TRBD1 matching 7 bases. This CDR3 is 17 amino acids long. J lost 8 bases, V lost 4 bases, and 20 bases had no gene match. The germline V gene encodes CDR1 SGHRS and CDR2 YFSETQ. CDR3 sequence (DNA): TGCGCCAGCAGCCTGGGTAGGTTGGGGACAGCGGTTTTCGGCTACACCTTC. It encodes CASSLGRLGTAVFGYTF.

The rearrangement links TRBV7-3 to TRBJ1-1; tentative D call: TRBD1 (6 bases). Trimming removed 4 bases from V and 0 bases from J, with 12 bases in between. The CDR3 totals 15 residues. Germline V lookup: CDR1 SGHTA, CDR2 FQGTGA. This CDR3 is CASSSLGQLNTEAFF. In DNA, the CDR3 is TGTGCCAGCAGCTCCCTGGGACAACTGAACACTGAAGCTTTCTTT. Full variable domain (remainder filled in from reference TRBV7-3 and TRBJ1-1): GAGVSQTPSNKVTEKGKYVELRCDPISGHTALYWYRQSLGQGPEFLIYFQGTGAADDSGLPNDRFFAVRPEGSVSTLKIQRTERGDSAVYLCASSSLGQLNTEAFFGQGTRLTVV.

J is TRBJ1-4 and V is TRBV28, with D perhaps TRBD1 (5 bases). The V and J ends lost 5 bases and 4 bases respectively, with 11 bases between them. CDR1 MDHEN and CDR2 SYDVKM come from the germline V gene. The CDR3 runs to 14 residues. The CDR3 DNA reads TGTGCCAGCAGTCCGGGACTGTTTAATGAAAAACTGTTTTTT. Protein sequence: CASSPGLFNEKLFF.

V is TRBV7-8 and J is TRBJ2-2; the match to TRBD1 covers 10 bases. The germline V gene has CDR1 SGHVS and CDR2 FQNEAQ. J gave up 5 bases and V 4 bases, and 7 bases lay outside the gene matches. The length of the CDR3 is 16 residues. The CDR3 loop is CASSSGQGGRTGELFF. CDR3 nucleotides: TGTGCCAGCAGCTCCGGACAGGGGGGAAGGACCGGGGAGCTGTTTTTT.

The chain recombines TRBV4-1 with TRBJ1-4; tentative D call: TRBD1 (5 bases). Germline values: CDR1 MGHRA, CDR2 YSYEKL. Trimming pared 1 base from V and 7 bases from J, leaving 13 bases between. The CDR3 is 15 residues long. The CDR3 region has the DNA TGCGCCAGCAGCCAAGCCGGGGGTAGCAGTGAAAAACTGTTTTTT. Translated: CASSQAGGSSEKLFF.

The gene calls are TRBV6-5 and TRBJ1-2; 8 bases line up with TRBD1. Germline V gene sequence: CDR1 MNHEY, CDR2 SVGAGI. The CDR3 has 13 amino acids. V lost 6 bases to trimming and J lost 5 bases; unmatched junction nucleotides: 5. In DNA form, the CDR3 reads TGTGCCAGCAGCCGGGACAGGACTTATGGCTACACCTTC. Translated: CASSRDRTYGYTF.

This chain connects TRBV7-6 to TRBJ1-5, with D maybe TRBD1 (6 bases). This CDR3 has 17 amino acids. Trimming cost V 1 base and J 1 base, with 14 bases left between them. Germline CDR1 reads SGHVS; CDR2 reads FNYEAQ. The CDR3 here is CASSLEQGSRSNQPQHF. In DNA form, the CDR3 reads TGTGCCAGCAGCTTAGAGCAGGGGTCAAGGAGCAATCAGCCCCAGCATTTT.

The chain is built from TRBV4-3 and TRBJ1-2; TRBD1 is a possible D gene (5 bases). Per the germline V gene, CDR1 is LGHNA and CDR2 is YSLEER. The CDR3 contains 13 residues. Trimming shortened V by 4 bases and J by 8 bases, and 14 bases separated the two germline ends. CDR3 coding DNA: TGCGCCAGCAGCCGCATGCAGGGAAAAGGCTACACCTTC. Translating it yields CASSRMQGKGYTF.